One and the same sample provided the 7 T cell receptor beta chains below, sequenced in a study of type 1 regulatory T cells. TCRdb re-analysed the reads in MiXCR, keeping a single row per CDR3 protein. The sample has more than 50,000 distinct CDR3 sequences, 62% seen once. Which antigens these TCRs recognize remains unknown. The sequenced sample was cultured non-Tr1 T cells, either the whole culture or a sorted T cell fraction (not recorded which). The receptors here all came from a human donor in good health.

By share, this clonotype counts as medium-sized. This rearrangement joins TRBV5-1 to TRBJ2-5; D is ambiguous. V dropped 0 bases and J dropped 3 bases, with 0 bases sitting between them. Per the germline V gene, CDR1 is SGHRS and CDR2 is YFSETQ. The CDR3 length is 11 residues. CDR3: CASSLEETQYF. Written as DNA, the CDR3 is TGCGCCAGCAGCTTGGAAGAGACCCAGTACTTC.

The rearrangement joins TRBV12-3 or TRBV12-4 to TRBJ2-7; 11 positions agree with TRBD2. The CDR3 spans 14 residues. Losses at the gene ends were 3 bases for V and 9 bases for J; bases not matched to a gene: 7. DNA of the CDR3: TGTGCCAGCAGTTTGAGTAGCGGGAGGGCTCTGCAGTACTTC. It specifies CASSLSSGRALQYF.

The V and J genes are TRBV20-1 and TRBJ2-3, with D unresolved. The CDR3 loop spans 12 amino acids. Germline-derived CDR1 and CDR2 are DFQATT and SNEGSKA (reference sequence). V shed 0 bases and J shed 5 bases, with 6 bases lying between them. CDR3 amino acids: CSARDLIDTQYF. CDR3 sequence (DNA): TGCAGTGCTAGAGATCTCATAGATACGCAGTATTTT.

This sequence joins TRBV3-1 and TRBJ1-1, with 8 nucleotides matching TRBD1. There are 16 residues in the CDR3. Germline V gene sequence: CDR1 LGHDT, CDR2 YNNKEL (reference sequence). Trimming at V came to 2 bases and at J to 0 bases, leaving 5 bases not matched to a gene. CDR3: CASSQTRTGMNTEAFF. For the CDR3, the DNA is TGTGCCAGCAGCCAAACACGGACAGGGATGAACACTGAAGCTTTCTTT. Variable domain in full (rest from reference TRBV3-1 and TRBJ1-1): DTAVSQTPKYLVTQMGNDKSIKCEQNLGHDTMYWYKQDSKKFLKIMFSYNNKELIINETVPNRFSPKSPDKAHLNLHINSLELGDSAVYFCASSQTRTGMNTEAFFGQGTRLTVV.

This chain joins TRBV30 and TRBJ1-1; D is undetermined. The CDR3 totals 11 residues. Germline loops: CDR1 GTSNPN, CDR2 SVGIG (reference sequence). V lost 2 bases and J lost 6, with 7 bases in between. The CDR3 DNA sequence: TGTGCCTGGAGTAAGGCGGCTGAAGCTTTCTTT. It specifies CAWSKAAEAFF.

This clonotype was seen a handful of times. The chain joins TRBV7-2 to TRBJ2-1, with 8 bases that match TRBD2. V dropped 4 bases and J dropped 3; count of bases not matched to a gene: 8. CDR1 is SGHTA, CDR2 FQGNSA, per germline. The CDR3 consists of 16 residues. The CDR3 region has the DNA TGTGCCAGCAGCTCGACTAGCGCCGTAGGCTACAATGAGCAGTTCTTC. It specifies CASSSTSAVGYNEQFF.

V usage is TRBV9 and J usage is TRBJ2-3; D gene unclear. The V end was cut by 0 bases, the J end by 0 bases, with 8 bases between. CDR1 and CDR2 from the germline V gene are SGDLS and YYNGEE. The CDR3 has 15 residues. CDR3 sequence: CASSVGVASTDTQYF. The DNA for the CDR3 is TGTGCCAGCAGCGTAGGCGTAGCAAGCACAGATACGCAGTATTTT.